Shown below are 14 T cell receptor beta chains from a single sample sequenced in a study of CD8 T cells in ankylosing spondylitis. MiXCR, run by TCRdb on the 5' RACE reads, gives a single entry per CDR3 protein. The table lists a few hundred thousand distinct CDR3 sequences, about a fifth of them singletons, with roughly 3.6% in the top ten. The sequencing input was blood, either unsorted or a sorted T cell fraction (not recorded which). These receptors were taken from a female donor with ankylosing spondylitis or in good health (not recorded which).

This clonotype showed up many times. The chain employs TRBV24-1 and TRBJ2-1, with 14 positions matching TRBD2. Germline V gene sequence: CDR1 KGHDR, CDR2 SFDVKD. This CDR3 has 16 amino acids. V gave up 4 bases and J gave up 8 bases; unmatched junction bases: 6. This chain's CDR3 is CATSEQGLAGVDEQFF. CDR3 nucleotides: TGTGCCACCAGTGAACAGGGACTAGCGGGGGTCGATGAGCAGTTCTTC.

This clonotype was detected only a few times. J is TRBJ2-1 and V is TRBV28, with TRBD1 as a possible D gene (7 bases). From germline, CDR1 is MDHEN and CDR2 SYDVKM. CDR3 size: 13 residues. The germline V and J ends were trimmed by 11 bases and 10 bases, with 21 bases remaining between them. CDR3 protein: CACLATGREEQFF. Written as DNA, the CDR3 is TGTGCCTGCCTAGCGACAGGGAGAGAGGAGCAGTTCTTC. Combining the CDR3 with reference TRBV28 and TRBJ2-1 gives the whole variable domain DVKVTQSSRYLVKRTGEKVFLECVQDMDHENMFWYRQDPGLGLRLIYFSYDVKMKEKGDIPEGYSVSREKKERFSLILESASTNQTSMYLCACLATGREEQFFGPGTRLTVL.

The chain carries TRBV15 and TRBJ2-5; a weak D match, TRBD2 (6 bases). The length of the CDR3 is 15 residues. The germline CDR1 and CDR2 sequences are LNHNV and YYDKDF (reference sequence). The ends were cut back, 0 bases at V and 5 bases at J, with 13 bases in the middle. The CDR3 loop is CATSRDIREWETQYF. In nucleotides, the CDR3 is TGTGCCACCAGCAGAGATATACGGGAGTGGGAGACCCAGTACTTC.

This sequence joins TRBV5-1 and TRBJ1-1; the D is unclear. CDR1 and CDR2 from the germline V gene are SGHRS and YFSETQ. This CDR3 comprises 16 residues. Trimming removed 0 bases from V and 0 bases from J, with 12 bases in between. CDR3 amino acids: CASSLGAERMNTEAFF. CDR3 coding DNA: TGCGCCAGCAGCTTGGGGGCAGAGAGAATGAACACTGAAGCTTTCTTT.

This clonotype has a handful of counts. V is TRBV7-2 and J is TRBJ2-3; the D gene is possibly TRBD2 (5 bases). The CDR3 spans 15 residues. V was shortened by 8 bases and J by 5 bases, with 20 bases between the two germline ends. The germline V gene encodes CDR1 SGHTA and CDR2 FQGNSA. The CDR3: CASGLSGPGIDTQYF. The CDR3 coding sequence is TGTGCCAGCGGACTCAGCGGCCCCGGGATAGATACGCAGTATTTT.

This clonotype was counted a few times. This chain uses TRBV7-2 with TRBJ1-4, with a possible D match to TRBD1 (5 bases). This CDR3 comprises 15 residues. Germline loops: CDR1 SGHTA, CDR2 FQGNSA. Trimming shortened V by 5 bases and J by 4 bases, and 14 bases separated the two germline ends. The CDR3 protein is CASSQPGGVNEKLFF. In nucleotides, the CDR3 is TGTGCCAGCAGCCAACCCGGAGGGGTTAATGAAAAACTGTTTTTT.

This clonotype turned up a few times. The chain joins TRBV3-1 to TRBJ1-6; D perhaps matches TRBD1 (5 bases). The CDR3 is 17 residues long. The V and J ends lost 11 bases and 9 bases respectively, with 29 bases between them. Germline CDR1 and CDR2: LGHDT and YNNKEL (reference sequence). For the CDR3, the DNA is TGTGCCCCAGCCCCCCGCGTAGAGCCGCCTAGGGGTTCACCCCTCCACTTT. The encoded protein is CAPAPRVEPPRGSPLHF.

In its sample, this clonotype was seen many times. The rearrangement joins TRBV12-3 or TRBV12-4 to TRBJ2-7; D remains unclear. The V end lost 3 bases, the J end lost 3 bases, and 12 bases lay between the germline ends. The CDR3 consists of 14 residues. Here the CDR3 DNA reads TGTGCCAGCAGTTTCACAGTAACTTACTACGAGCAGTACTTC. This sequence encodes CASSFTVTYYEQYF.

V usage is TRBV4-3 and J usage is TRBJ2-2; D unclear. Germline CDR1 LGHNA, CDR2 YSLEER. Trimming took 3 bases from V and 7 from J, leaving 6 bases between them. The CDR3 covers 12 residues. The CDR3 is CASSHWGGELFF. The DNA for the CDR3 is TGCGCCAGCAGCCATTGGGGCGGGGAGCTGTTTTTT.

The chain uses TRBV6-5 and TRBJ2-3; 8 bases fit TRBD2. CDR3 size: 15 residues. Germline V lookup: CDR1 MNHEY, CDR2 SVGAGI. With V trimmed by 2 bases and J by 4 bases, 5 bases remained unmatched. The CDR3 bases are TGTGCCAGCAGTTACGTTGCGGGAGGCCCAGATACGCAGTATTTT. It is translated as CASSYVAGGPDTQYF.

The CDR3: CASSSRGRTDTQYF. For the CDR3, the DNA is TGTGCCAGCAGTAGCAGGGGTAGGACAGATACGCAGTATTTT. V gene TRBV12-3 or TRBV12-4 combines with J gene TRBJ2-3, with D perhaps TRBD1 (6 bases). The CDR3 runs 14 residues. V lost 5 bases and J lost 3, with 12 bases in between.

The chain is built from TRBV20-1 and TRBJ2-1; D is uncertain. CDR3 length: 14 amino acids. Germline V gene sequence: CDR1 DFQATT, CDR2 SNEGSKA (reference sequence). Trimming cost V 2 bases and J 4 bases, with 12 bases left between them. The DNA of the CDR3 is TGCAGTGCTAGAACTCGGTATGATTACAATGAGCAGTTCTTC. Translated, it gives CSARTRYDYNEQFF.

This clonotype has ten or more counts. The V gene is TRBV18, the J gene TRBJ2-1, with a weak D call TRBD2 (6 bases). V lost 3 bases, J lost 9 bases, and 12 bases lay in between. The CDR3 has 13 amino acids. The germline V gene encodes CDR1 KGHSH and CDR2 LQKENI. CDR3 DNA: TGTGCCAGCTCACCTCTAGCGACCCTTGAGCAGTTCTTC. This codes for CASSPLATLEQFF.

The chain couples TRBV12-3 or TRBV12-4 to TRBJ1-5, with D unresolved. The CDR3 consists of 14 residues. Trimming stripped 4 bases from V and 7 bases from J, with 14 bases between. CDR3 sequence reads: CASSSIYGKQPQHF. CDR3 in DNA: TGTGCCAGCAGTTCAATCTATGGGAAACAGCCCCAGCATTTT.